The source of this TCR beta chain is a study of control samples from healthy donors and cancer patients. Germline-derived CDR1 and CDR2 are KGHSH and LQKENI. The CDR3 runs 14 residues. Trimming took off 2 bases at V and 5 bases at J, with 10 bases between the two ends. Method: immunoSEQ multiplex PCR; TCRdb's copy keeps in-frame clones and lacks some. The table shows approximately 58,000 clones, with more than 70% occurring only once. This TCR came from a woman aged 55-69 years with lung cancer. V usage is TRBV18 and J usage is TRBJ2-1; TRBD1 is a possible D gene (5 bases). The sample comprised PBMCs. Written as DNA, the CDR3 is TGTGCCAGCTCACCAATACAGGCGGACAATGAGCAGTTCTTC. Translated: CASSPIQADNEQFF.